Listed below are T cell receptor beta chains from one sample, sequenced in a study of blood T cells in healthy people across ages. TCRdb independently ran MiXCR on the 5' RACE reads; one entry per CDR3 protein. The sample has about 830,000 distinct CDR3 sequences, approximately 65% seen once. The specimen was blood. Receptors were obtained from a man under 40 in good health. The CDR3 runs from the conserved cysteine through the conserved F or W. Each record gives: J gene, D gene, V gene, clone size, CDR3 protein, CDR3 DNA. A D gene is named only where the DNA matches it firmly. Clone size is stated in some rows and not others, as once, few, many or a class when expanded.

J gene: TRBJ2-5; D gene: -; V gene: TRBV14; clone size: -; CDR3 protein: CASSQGFKETQYF; CDR3 DNA: TGTGCCAGCAGCCAAGGTTTCAAAGAGACCCAGTACTTC
J gene: TRBJ2-1; D gene: TRBD1; V gene: TRBV5-1; clone size: few; CDR3 protein: CASSSPGQGGEQFF; CDR3 DNA: TGCGCCAGCAGCTCCCCGGGACAGGGGGGTGAGCAGTTCTTC
J gene: TRBJ2-3; D gene: -; V gene: TRBV20-1; clone size: -; CDR3 protein: CSARSRQTTDTQYF; CDR3 DNA: TGCAGTGCTAGATCCCGACAGACCACAGATACGCAGTATTTT
J gene: TRBJ2-7; D gene: -; V gene: TRBV20-1; clone size: -; CDR3 protein: CSAGQSSYEQYF; CDR3 DNA: TGCAGTGCTGGACAGAGCTCCTACGAGCAGTACTTC
J gene: TRBJ2-1; D gene: TRBD1; V gene: TRBV29-1; clone size: once; CDR3 protein: CSVDRADYNEQFF; CDR3 DNA: TGCAGCGTGGACAGGGCCGACTACAATGAGCAGTTCTTC
J gene: TRBJ2-6; D gene: TRBD1; V gene: TRBV5-1; clone size: -; CDR3 protein: CATRSGTGAQSGANVLTF; CDR3 DNA: TGCGCCACCCGATCCGGGACAGGGGCACAATCTGGGGCCAACGTCCTGACTTTC
J gene: TRBJ1-1; D gene: -; V gene: TRBV7-9; clone size: -; CDR3 protein: CASSFIPGGPSATEAFF; CDR3 DNA: TGTGCCAGCAGCTTTATTCCCGGCGGCCCCTCGGCCACTGAAGCTTTCTTT
J gene: TRBJ2-7; D gene: -; V gene: TRBV6-6; clone size: -; CDR3 protein: CASSLHRELYEQYF; CDR3 DNA: TGTGCCAGCAGCCTACACAGGGAACTCTACGAGCAGTACTTC
J gene: TRBJ2-3; D gene: -; V gene: TRBV7-9; clone size: -; CDR3 protein: CASSGAPDTQYF; CDR3 DNA: TGTGCCAGTTCGGGGGCCCCAGATACGCAGTATTTT
J gene: TRBJ2-6; D gene: -; V gene: TRBV21-1; clone size: -; CDR3 protein: CASSARVAGANVLTF; CDR3 DNA: TGTGCCAGCAGCGCCCGGGTAGCCGGGGCCAACGTCCTGACTTTC
J gene: TRBJ1-6; D gene: -; V gene: TRBV6-5; clone size: -; CDR3 protein: CASGYSYSPNFSPLHF; CDR3 DNA: TGTGCCAGCGGTTACTCGTACAGTCCGAATTTTTCACCCCTCCACTTT
J gene: TRBJ2-5; D gene: TRBD1; V gene: TRBV29-1; clone size: -; CDR3 protein: CSVTGDRGQETQYF; CDR3 DNA: TGCAGCGTAACCGGGGACAGGGGGCAAGAGACCCAGTACTTC
J gene: TRBJ1-4; D gene: -; V gene: TRBV7-2; clone size: -; CDR3 protein: CASSLGYTGVWEKLFF; CDR3 DNA: TGTGCCAGCAGCTTAGGCTACACGGGGGTTTGGGAAAAACTGTTTTTT
J gene: TRBJ1-5; D gene: -; V gene: TRBV20-1; clone size: -; CDR3 protein: CSACTIGEDQPQHF; CDR3 DNA: TGCAGTGCTTGCACCATTGGGGAGGATCAGCCCCAGCATTTT
J gene: TRBJ2-4; D gene: -; V gene: TRBV5-6; clone size: -; CDR3 protein: CASSLGTRPAKNIQYF; CDR3 DNA: TGTGCCAGCAGCTTGGGGACGAGACCAGCCAAAAACATTCAGTACTTC
J gene: TRBJ2-3; D gene: TRBD2; V gene: TRBV5-1; clone size: -; CDR3 protein: CASSLQASGSTDTQYF; CDR3 DNA: TGCGCCAGCAGCTTGCAGGCTAGCGGGAGCACAGATACGCAGTATTTT
J gene: TRBJ1-2; D gene: TRBD1; V gene: TRBV4-3; clone size: -; CDR3 protein: CASSHQGGKYGYTF; CDR3 DNA: TGCGCCAGCAGCCACCAGGGGGGAAAATATGGCTACACCTTC
J gene: TRBJ2-7; D gene: TRBD2; V gene: TRBV20-1; clone size: once; CDR3 protein: CSARESSGTWGDYEQYF; CDR3 DNA: TGCAGTGCTAGAGAGAGTAGCGGGACCTGGGGGGACTACGAGCAGTACTTC
J gene: TRBJ2-7; D gene: -; V gene: TRBV6-2/TRBV6-3; clone size: -; CDR3 protein: CASSDHETSYEQYF; CDR3 DNA: TGTGCCAGCAGTGACCATGAGACCTCCTACGAGCAGTACTTC
J gene: TRBJ2-7; D gene: TRBD1; V gene: TRBV5-1; clone size: many; CDR3 protein: CASSRDRGVYEQYF; CDR3 DNA: TGCGCCAGCAGCCGGGACAGGGGTGTCTACGAGCAGTACTTC
J gene: TRBJ2-7; D gene: -; V gene: TRBV5-1; clone size: -; CDR3 protein: CASSQTYGYEQYF; CDR3 DNA: TGCGCCAGCAGCCAAACTTACGGTTACGAGCAGTACTTC
J gene: TRBJ1-2; D gene: -; V gene: TRBV7-9; clone size: few; CDR3 protein: CASSSELLTYGYTF; CDR3 DNA: TGTGCCAGCAGCTCGGAACTCCTTACATATGGCTACACCTTC
J gene: TRBJ1-2; D gene: -; V gene: TRBV9; clone size: many; CDR3 protein: CASSVEVGSNYGYTF; CDR3 DNA: TGTGCCAGCAGCGTAGAGGTAGGGTCCAACTATGGCTACACCTTC
J gene: TRBJ2-7; D gene: -; V gene: TRBV4-1; clone size: -; CDR3 protein: CASSQEGRINYEQYF; CDR3 DNA: TGCGCCAGCAGCCAAGAGGGCAGGATAAACTACGAGCAGTACTTC
J gene: TRBJ1-2; D gene: -; V gene: TRBV2; clone size: -; CDR3 protein: CASSESGHGYTF; CDR3 DNA: TGTGCCAGCAGTGAGTCAGGGCATGGCTACACCTTC
J gene: TRBJ1-6; D gene: -; V gene: TRBV13; clone size: -; CDR3 protein: CASSLGTPRVESPLHF; CDR3 DNA: TGTGCCAGCAGCTTAGGCACCCCCAGGGTGGAATCACCCCTCCACTTT
J gene: TRBJ2-1; D gene: TRBD2; V gene: TRBV19; clone size: -; CDR3 protein: CASSMTSGAHNEQFF; CDR3 DNA: TGTGCCAGTAGTATGACTAGCGGGGCCCACAATGAGCAGTTCTTC
J gene: TRBJ1-6; D gene: -; V gene: TRBV20-1; clone size: -; CDR3 protein: CSASHGTRPRNSPLHF; CDR3 DNA: TGCAGTGCTAGTCACGGGACAAGGCCCAGAAATTCACCCCTCCACTTT
J gene: TRBJ2-5; D gene: TRBD2; V gene: TRBV5-1; clone size: -; CDR3 protein: CASSLLAGSQETQYF; CDR3 DNA: TGCGCCAGCAGCTTACTAGCGGGGTCCCAAGAGACCCAGTACTTC
J gene: TRBJ2-1; D gene: TRBD1; V gene: TRBV5-1; clone size: -; CDR3 protein: CASSLVGTGGLNEQFF; CDR3 DNA: TGCGCCAGCAGCTTGGTTGGGACAGGGGGCTTGAATGAGCAGTTCTTC
J gene: TRBJ1-2; D gene: -; V gene: TRBV4-3; clone size: -; CDR3 protein: CASSFEANYGYTF; CDR3 DNA: TGCGCCAGCAGCTTCGAAGCTAACTATGGCTACACCTTC
J gene: TRBJ1-1; D gene: -; V gene: TRBV3-1; clone size: -; CDR3 protein: CASRHRAAGYGGTEAFF; CDR3 DNA: TGTGCCAGCAGACACCGGGCCGCTGGGTACGGGGGCACTGAAGCTTTCTTT
J gene: TRBJ2-3; D gene: TRBD1; V gene: TRBV15; clone size: once; CDR3 protein: CATSRDPTGSGDTQYF; CDR3 DNA: TGTGCCACCAGCAGAGACCCGACAGGGTCTGGAGATACGCAGTATTTT
J gene: TRBJ1-2; D gene: -; V gene: TRBV4-3; clone size: -; CDR3 protein: CASGQESLPAYGYTF; CDR3 DNA: TGCGCCAGCGGCCAAGAAAGCCTCCCAGCTTATGGCTACACCTTC
J gene: TRBJ2-7; D gene: TRBD1; V gene: TRBV6-5; clone size: -; CDR3 protein: CASSYSPGQGNYEQYF; CDR3 DNA: TGTGCCAGCAGTTACTCCCCGGGACAGGGGAACTACGAGCAGTACTTC
J gene: TRBJ2-1; D gene: TRBD2; V gene: TRBV6-2/TRBV6-3; clone size: few; CDR3 protein: CACSYTGLAGFGEQFF; CDR3 DNA: TGTGCCTGCAGTTACACGGGACTAGCGGGGTTTGGTGAGCAGTTCTTC
J gene: TRBJ2-3; D gene: TRBD1; V gene: TRBV29-1; clone size: -; CDR3 protein: CSVAVPLGTVHTLGTDTQYF; CDR3 DNA: TGCAGCGTTGCGGTACCCCTGGGGACAGTTCACACCTTGGGCACAGATACGCAGTATTTT
J gene: TRBJ2-1; D gene: -; V gene: TRBV6-6; clone size: -; CDR3 protein: CASSYSLGYNEQFF; CDR3 DNA: TGTGCCAGCAGTTACTCGCTGGGGTACAATGAGCAGTTCTTC
J gene: TRBJ2-7; D gene: -; V gene: TRBV6-2/TRBV6-3; clone size: -; CDR3 protein: CASSYALEGSYEQYF; CDR3 DNA: TGTGCCAGCAGTTACGCCCTAGAGGGGTCCTACGAGCAGTACTTC
J gene: TRBJ2-7; D gene: -; V gene: TRBV6-2/TRBV6-3; clone size: -; CDR3 protein: CASSAGTPYQQYF; CDR3 DNA: TGTGCCAGCAGTGCCGGGACACCTTACCAGCAGTACTTC
J gene: TRBJ2-1; D gene: -; V gene: TRBV6-7; clone size: few; CDR3 protein: CASHRGMYNEQFF; CDR3 DNA: TGTGCCAGCCACCGGGGTATGTACAATGAGCAGTTCTTC
J gene: TRBJ2-5; D gene: -; V gene: TRBV7-2; clone size: few; CDR3 protein: CASSLAGQLQETQYF; CDR3 DNA: TGTGCCAGCAGCTTAGCTGGGCAGCTACAAGAGACCCAGTACTTC
J gene: TRBJ2-7; D gene: -; V gene: TRBV7-2; clone size: few; CDR3 protein: CATSGEKSYSYEQYF; CDR3 DNA: TGTGCCACGTCAGGCGAAAAGAGTTACTCCTACGAGCAGTACTTC
J gene: TRBJ1-4; D gene: -; V gene: TRBV4-3; clone size: -; CDR3 protein: CASSQDSRTAHNEKLFF; CDR3 DNA: TGCGCCAGCAGCCAAGATTCACGGACAGCCCATAATGAAAAACTGTTTTTT
J gene: TRBJ2-7; D gene: TRBD1; V gene: TRBV6-2/TRBV6-3; clone size: -; CDR3 protein: CASSSQTTGTYEQYF; CDR3 DNA: TGTGCCAGCAGTTCCCAAACGACAGGGACCTACGAGCAGTACTTC
J gene: TRBJ2-5; D gene: -; V gene: TRBV7-8; clone size: -; CDR3 protein: CASSRRAGTQETQYF; CDR3 DNA: TGTGCCAGCAGCCGACGCGCCGGGACTCAAGAGACCCAGTACTTC
J gene: TRBJ2-1; D gene: -; V gene: TRBV2; clone size: -; CDR3 protein: CASFGSNEQFF; CDR3 DNA: TGTGCCAGCTTTGGATCCAATGAGCAGTTCTTC
J gene: TRBJ1-2; D gene: -; V gene: TRBV28; clone size: once; CDR3 protein: CASSPAGRVYGYTF; CDR3 DNA: TGTGCCAGCAGCCCGGCGGGACGAGTCTATGGCTACACCTTC
J gene: TRBJ2-4; D gene: TRBD1; V gene: TRBV29-1; clone size: few; CDR3 protein: CSVAGTGEAKNIQYF; CDR3 DNA: TGCAGCGTCGCGGGGACAGGGGAAGCCAAAAACATTCAGTACTTC
J gene: TRBJ1-2; D gene: -; V gene: TRBV15; clone size: -; CDR3 protein: CATSRDDEGNYGYTF; CDR3 DNA: TGTGCCACCAGCAGAGATGACGAGGGTAACTATGGCTACACCTTC
J gene: TRBJ2-7; D gene: -; V gene: TRBV20-1; clone size: -; CDR3 protein: CSASRAVSSYEQYF; CDR3 DNA: TGCAGTGCGAGCCGGGCCGTGAGCTCCTACGAGCAGTACTTC
J gene: TRBJ1-5; D gene: -; V gene: TRBV10-3; clone size: -; CDR3 protein: CAIKDPGGNQPQHF; CDR3 DNA: TGTGCCATCAAGGACCCGGGGGGCAATCAGCCCCAGCATTTT
J gene: TRBJ2-4; D gene: -; V gene: TRBV29-1; clone size: -; CDR3 protein: CSVVSTSSAKNIQYF; CDR3 DNA: TGCAGCGTTGTCTCAACATCATCGGCCAAAAACATTCAGTACTTC
J gene: TRBJ2-7; D gene: -; V gene: TRBV6-5; clone size: few; CDR3 protein: CASSTYDRGDYEQYF; CDR3 DNA: TGTGCCAGCAGTACTTACGACAGAGGAGACTACGAGCAGTACTTC